The TCR beta chain described here comes from a study of sequential checkpoint blockade in melanoma (dated 2019 in TCRdb). About the study as a whole: Using 1:1 randomization, the trial assigned patients either to first-line nivolumab followed by ipilimumab (arm A) or to ipilimumab followed by nivolumab (arm B). Both trial sequences were followed by maintenance nivolumab.

A remark on this clone: Its antigen is still unknown. Base qualities are not recorded, but no much larger clone differs from it by a single base.

General study outcomes and caveats: The model for predicting response that combines TCR metrics with mutation burden needs to be validated in larger, independent patient cohorts.

From the germline V gene, CDR1 is LGHNA and CDR2 is YSLEER. The CDR3 starts with the cysteine, ends with the phenylalanine, and has 14 residues. Here the CDR3 DNA is all that survives: 42 bases in frame from base 1. From V the trimming removes 1 base and from J it removes 4 bases, while the gene matches leave 4 bases of the junction unaccounted for. What the treatment or condition label conveys for this sample: randomized to nivolumab then ipilimumab (arm A) or the reverse (arm B). No trial patient had received prior DNA-damaging chemotherapy. Thawed PBMCs were sorted on a FACS Aria II flow cytometer to isolate live CD3+CD8+ cells negative for CD19 and CD56. The samples were obtained from melanoma patients enrolled in CheckMate 064, an open-label, randomized phase II trial testing sequential checkpoint blockade. Leukapheresis was used to collect peripheral blood mononuclear cells, which were then purified with Ficoll-Paque and frozen in human serum with about 10% DMSO. Right after sorting, the blood CD3+CD8+ cells were verified to be >95% pure, and DNA extraction followed.

The immunoSEQ Assay was used to immunosequence TCRbeta CDR3 regions from genomic DNA. Genomic DNA was amplified by bias-controlled multiplex PCR before high-throughput sequencing. Concerning the study's data processing: To quantify the absolute abundance of each unique TCRbeta CDR3 region, the sequences were collapsed and filtered. Clonality was defined as 1 minus Pielou's evenness and was calculated using productive rearrangements only. Clones with significantly greater frequencies in on-treatment versus baseline samples were identified using a previously published method. TCRdb provides this immuneACCESS table in a form limited to in-frame rearrangements. Some clones are lacking; in checked studies, under half of them reflect an unresolved V gene, and why the rest are absent is not known. V and J calls and clone size are as listed in that table; D and trimming were resolved from the DNA. Across this sample there are over 20,000 clones, with around 80% seen only once. The top ten constitute roughly 27% of the sample.

The chain joins TRBV4-3 to TRBJ2-7, with TRBD2 matching 7 junction bases. Sequencing used CD8+ T cells sorted from blood (inferred from file names), obtained from a patient given nivolumab and ipilimumab in sequence. This TCR was recovered from a human donor with melanoma. The DNA sequence follows: TGCGCCAGCAGCCAAGGGAACGGGGGGTACGAGCAGTACTTC. Its product reads: CASSQGNGGYEQYF.